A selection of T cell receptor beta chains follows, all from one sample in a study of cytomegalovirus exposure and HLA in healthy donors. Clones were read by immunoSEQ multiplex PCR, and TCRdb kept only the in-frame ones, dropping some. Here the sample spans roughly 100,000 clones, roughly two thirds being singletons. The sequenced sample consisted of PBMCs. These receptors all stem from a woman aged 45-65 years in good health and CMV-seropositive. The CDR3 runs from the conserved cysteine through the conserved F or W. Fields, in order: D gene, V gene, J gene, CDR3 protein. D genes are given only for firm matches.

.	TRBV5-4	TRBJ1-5	CASSLQGDQPQHF
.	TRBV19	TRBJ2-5	CASSIGLVRGETQYF
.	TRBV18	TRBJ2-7	CASSPISAGSSYEQYF
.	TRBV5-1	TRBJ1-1	CATSTGGRLAEAFF
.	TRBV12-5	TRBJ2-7	CASGLPPGDWQTSYEQYF
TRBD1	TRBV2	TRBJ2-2	CASSETGGGTGELFF
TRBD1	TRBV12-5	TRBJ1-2	CASGLVGTGVPHGYTF
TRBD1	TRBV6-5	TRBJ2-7	CASSRQGLKSYEQYF
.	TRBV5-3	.	CARTSWAGRYHEQYF
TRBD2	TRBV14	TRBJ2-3	CASSEGGDTQYF
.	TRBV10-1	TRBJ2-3	CARQGRDTGTQYF
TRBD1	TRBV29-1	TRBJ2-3	CSVWMDRGGDTQYF
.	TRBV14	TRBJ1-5	CASSQDSHQPQHF
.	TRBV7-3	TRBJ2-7	CASSLTGGEQYF
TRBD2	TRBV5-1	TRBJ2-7	CASSLLVSGSAGSYEQYF
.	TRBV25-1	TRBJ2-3	CASLDGITDTQYF
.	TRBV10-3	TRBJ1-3	CAISEYGQSGNTIYF
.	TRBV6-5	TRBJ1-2	CASSYWAGNYGYTF
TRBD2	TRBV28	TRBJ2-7	CASSGGASGRLSEQYF
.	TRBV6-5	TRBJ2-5	CASSQQGGETQYF
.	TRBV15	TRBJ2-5	CATSRDPPPGTTQETQYF
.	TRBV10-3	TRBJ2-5	CAIARAEETQYF
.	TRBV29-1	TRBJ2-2	CSVVETGTGELFF
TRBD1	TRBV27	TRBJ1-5	CASSTSGTDQPQHF
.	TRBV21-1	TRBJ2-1	CASSKGRAGDRFF
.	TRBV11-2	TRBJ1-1	CASNWGSRRHRNTEAFF
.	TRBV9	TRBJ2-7	CARRRGEQYF
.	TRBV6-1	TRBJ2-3	CASRPTGFSTDTQYF
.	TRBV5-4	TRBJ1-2	CASSLNYGYTF
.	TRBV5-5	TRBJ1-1	CASSLAPGRTEAFF
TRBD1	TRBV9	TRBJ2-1	CASSVPAGGDEQFF
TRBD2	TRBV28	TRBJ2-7	CAAGGLAVMRPYEQYF
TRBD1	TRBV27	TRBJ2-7	CASRPRDRGFYEQYF
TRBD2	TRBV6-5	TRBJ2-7	CASSYSASGSLEQYF
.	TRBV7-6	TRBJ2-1	CASSSLGGHNEQFF
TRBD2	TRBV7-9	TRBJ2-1	CASSLVQGLAGARQFF
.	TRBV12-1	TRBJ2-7	CASSYNSGRKYEQYF